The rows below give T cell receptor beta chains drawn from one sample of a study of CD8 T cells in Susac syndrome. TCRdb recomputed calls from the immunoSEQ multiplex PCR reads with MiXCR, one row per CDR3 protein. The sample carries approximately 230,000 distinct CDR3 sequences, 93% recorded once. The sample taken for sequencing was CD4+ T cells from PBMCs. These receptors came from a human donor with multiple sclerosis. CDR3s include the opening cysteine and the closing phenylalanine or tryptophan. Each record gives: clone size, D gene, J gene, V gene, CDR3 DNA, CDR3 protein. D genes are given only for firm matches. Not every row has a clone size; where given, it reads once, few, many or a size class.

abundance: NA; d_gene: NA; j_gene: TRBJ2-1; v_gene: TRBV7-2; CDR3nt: TGTGCCAGCAGCTTAGACGCGGGACCCTACAATGAGCAGTTCTTC; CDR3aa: CASSLDAGPYNEQFF
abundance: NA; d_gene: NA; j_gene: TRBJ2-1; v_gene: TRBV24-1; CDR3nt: TGTGCCACCAGTGATAGGGGCCCCAATGAGCAGTTCTTC; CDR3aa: CATSDRGPNEQFF
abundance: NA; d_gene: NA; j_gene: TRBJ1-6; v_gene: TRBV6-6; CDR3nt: TGTGCCAGCAGTTATACAGTTGAAAATTCACCCCTCCACTTT; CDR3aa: CASSYTVENSPLHF
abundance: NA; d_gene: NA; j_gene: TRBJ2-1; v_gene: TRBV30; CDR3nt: TGTGCCTGGAGTTCGCAGTCCGGAGGTGAGCAGTTCTTC; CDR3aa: CAWSSQSGGEQFF
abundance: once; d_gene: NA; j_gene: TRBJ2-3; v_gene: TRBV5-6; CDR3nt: TGTGCCAGCAGCTTGGCGGGGAAAAGCACAGATACGCAGTATTTT; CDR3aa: CASSLAGKSTDTQYF
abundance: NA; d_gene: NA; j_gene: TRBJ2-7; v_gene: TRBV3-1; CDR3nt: TGTGCCAGCAGCCAAGATTTGGCGGGGCGCTACGAGCAGTACTTC; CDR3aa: CASSQDLAGRYEQYF
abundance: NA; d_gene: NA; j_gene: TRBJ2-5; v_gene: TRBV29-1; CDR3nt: TGCAGCGTTGATCGGGAGGGGGCGCACGTGGAGACCCAGTACTTC; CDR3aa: CSVDREGAHVETQYF
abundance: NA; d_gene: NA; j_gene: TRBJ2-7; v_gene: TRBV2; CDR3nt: TGTGCCAGCAGTCGTATATTGGGCGAGCAGTACTTC; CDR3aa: CASSRILGEQYF
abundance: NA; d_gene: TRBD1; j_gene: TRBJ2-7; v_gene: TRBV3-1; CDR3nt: TGTGCCAGCAGCCTATCACCTCTTTGGCGACAGGGCGGATCCTACGAGCAGTACTTC; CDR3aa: CASSLSPLWRQGGSYEQYF
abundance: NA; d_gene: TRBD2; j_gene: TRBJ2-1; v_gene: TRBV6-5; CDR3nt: TGTGCCAGCAGCCGAGGGGCTGGGGCGGGAGGGCGGCAGTTCTTC; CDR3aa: CASSRGAGAGGRQFF
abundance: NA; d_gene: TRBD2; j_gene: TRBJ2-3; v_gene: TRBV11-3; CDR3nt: TGTGCCAGCAGTTACGGACTAGCGGGAGGATTTTCGACAGATACGCAGTATTTT; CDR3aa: CASSYGLAGGFSTDTQYF
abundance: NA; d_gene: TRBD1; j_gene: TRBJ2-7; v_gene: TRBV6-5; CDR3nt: TGTGCCAGCAGGCCCGGACAGGGGGCCCACCACGAGCAGTACTTC; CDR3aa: CASRPGQGAHHEQYF
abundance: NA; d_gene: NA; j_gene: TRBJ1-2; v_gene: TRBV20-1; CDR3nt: TGCAGTGCTAGAGAGCAGGGAGCCATCTATGGCTACACCTTC; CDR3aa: CSAREQGAIYGYTF
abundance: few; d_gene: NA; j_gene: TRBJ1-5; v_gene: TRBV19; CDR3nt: TGTGCCAGTAGTCGGACAGCGAATCAGCCCCAGCATTTT; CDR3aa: CASSRTANQPQHF
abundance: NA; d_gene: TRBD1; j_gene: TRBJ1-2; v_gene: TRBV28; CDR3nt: TGTGCCAGCAGTTTGGACAGGCTCTATGGCTACACCTTC; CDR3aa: CASSLDRLYGYTF
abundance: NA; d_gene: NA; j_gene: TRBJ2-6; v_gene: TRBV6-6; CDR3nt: TGTGCCATCCGAGACAGGATAAACTCTGGGGCCAACGTCCTGACTTTC; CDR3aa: CAIRDRINSGANVLTF
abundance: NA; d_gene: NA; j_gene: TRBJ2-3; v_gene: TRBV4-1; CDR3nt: TGCGCCAGCAGCCAAGATTGGCAGCTGAGCACAGATACGCAGTATTTT; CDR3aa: CASSQDWQLSTDTQYF
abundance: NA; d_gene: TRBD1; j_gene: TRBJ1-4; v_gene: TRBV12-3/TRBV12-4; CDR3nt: TGTGCCAGCAACGCCGGGACAGGGAATGAAAAACTGTTTTTT; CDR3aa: CASNAGTGNEKLFF
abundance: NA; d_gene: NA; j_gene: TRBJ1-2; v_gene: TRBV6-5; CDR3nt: TGTGCCAGCAGCAAACTCCCAGATAACTATGGCTACACCTTC; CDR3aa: CASSKLPDNYGYTF
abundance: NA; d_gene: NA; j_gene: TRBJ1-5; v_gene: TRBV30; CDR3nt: TGTGCCTGGAGGTCAGCTGGGGATCAGCCCCAGCATTTT; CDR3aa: CAWRSAGDQPQHF
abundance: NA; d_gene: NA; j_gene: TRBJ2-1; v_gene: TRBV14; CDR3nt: TGTGCCAGCAGCCATCCTGTAAAAGGAACGAATGAGCAGTTCTTC; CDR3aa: CASSHPVKGTNEQFF
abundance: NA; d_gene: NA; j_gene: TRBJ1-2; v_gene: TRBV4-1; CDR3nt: TGCGCCAGCAGCCAAGAAGACGGGCGTTTCTATGGCTACACCTTC; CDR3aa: CASSQEDGRFYGYTF
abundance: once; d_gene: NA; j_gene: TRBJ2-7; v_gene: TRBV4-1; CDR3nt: TGCGCCAGCAGCTCCCTATGGGCAGGGACCTACGAGCAGTACTTC; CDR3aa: CASSSLWAGTYEQYF
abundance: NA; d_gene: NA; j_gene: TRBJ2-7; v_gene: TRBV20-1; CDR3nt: TGCAGTGCTAGAACACCCGGGCCCAAAATCTACGAGCAGTACTTC; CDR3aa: CSARTPGPKIYEQYF
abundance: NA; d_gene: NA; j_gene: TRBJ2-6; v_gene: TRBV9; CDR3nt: TGTGCCAGCAGCGTAGGTAACTCTGGGGCCAACGTCCTGACTTTC; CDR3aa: CASSVGNSGANVLTF
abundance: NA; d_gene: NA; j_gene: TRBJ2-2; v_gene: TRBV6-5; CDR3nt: TGTGCCAGCAGTACGGACAGGAACACCGGGGAGCTGTTTTTT; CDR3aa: CASSTDRNTGELFF
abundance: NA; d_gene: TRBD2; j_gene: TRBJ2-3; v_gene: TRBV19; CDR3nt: TGTGCCAGTGGTCAGCGGGGAGATACGCAGTATTTT; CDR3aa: CASGQRGDTQYF